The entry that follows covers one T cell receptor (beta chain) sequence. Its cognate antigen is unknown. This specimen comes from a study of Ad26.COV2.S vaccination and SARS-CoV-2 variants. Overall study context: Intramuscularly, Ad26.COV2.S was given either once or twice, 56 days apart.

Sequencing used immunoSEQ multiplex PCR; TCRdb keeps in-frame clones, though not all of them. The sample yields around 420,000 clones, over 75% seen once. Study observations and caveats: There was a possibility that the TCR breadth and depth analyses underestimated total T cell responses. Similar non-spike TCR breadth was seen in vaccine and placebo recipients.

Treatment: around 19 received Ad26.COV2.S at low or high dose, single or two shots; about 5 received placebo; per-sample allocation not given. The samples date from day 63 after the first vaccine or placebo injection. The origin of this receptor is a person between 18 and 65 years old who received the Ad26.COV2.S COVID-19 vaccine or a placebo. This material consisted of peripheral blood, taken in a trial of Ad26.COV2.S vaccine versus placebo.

CDR3 loop: CASSLGGARDTQYF. The CDR3 bases are TGCGCCAGCAGCTTGGGGGGGGCGAGAGATACGCAGTATTTT. V usage is TRBV5-1 and J usage is TRBJ2-3, with D possibly being TRBD1 or TRBD2 (6 bases each). The CDR3 has 14 amino acids. Trimming left V 0 bases short and J 5 bases short, with 10 bases between. The germline V gene has CDR1 SGHRS and CDR2 YFSETQ.